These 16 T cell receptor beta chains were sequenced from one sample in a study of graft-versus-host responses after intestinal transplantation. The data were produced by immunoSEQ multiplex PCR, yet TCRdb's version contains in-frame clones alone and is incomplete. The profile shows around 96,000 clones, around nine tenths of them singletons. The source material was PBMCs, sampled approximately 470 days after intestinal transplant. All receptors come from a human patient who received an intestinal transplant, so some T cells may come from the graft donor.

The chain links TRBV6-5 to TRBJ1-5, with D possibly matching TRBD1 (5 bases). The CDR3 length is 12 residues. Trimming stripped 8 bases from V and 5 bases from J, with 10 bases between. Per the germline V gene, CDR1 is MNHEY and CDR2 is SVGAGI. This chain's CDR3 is CASGAEDQPQHF. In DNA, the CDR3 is TGTGCCAGCGGGGCAGAGGATCAGCCCCAGCATTTT.

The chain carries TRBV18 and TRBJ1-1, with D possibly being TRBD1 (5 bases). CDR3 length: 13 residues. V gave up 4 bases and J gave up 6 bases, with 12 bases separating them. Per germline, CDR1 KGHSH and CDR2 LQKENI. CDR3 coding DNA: TGTGCCAGCTCACGGGCCGGGGGAGCTGAAGCTTTCTTT. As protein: CASSRAGGAEAFF.

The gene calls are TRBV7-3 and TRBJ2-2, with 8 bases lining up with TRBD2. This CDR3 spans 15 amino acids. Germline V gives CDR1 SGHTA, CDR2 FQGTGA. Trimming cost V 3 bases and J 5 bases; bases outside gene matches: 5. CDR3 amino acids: CASSLGIAGTGELFF. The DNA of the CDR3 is TGTGCCAGCAGCTTGGGGATAGCGGGGACCGGGGAGCTGTTTTTT. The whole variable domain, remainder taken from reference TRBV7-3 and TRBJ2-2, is GAGVSQTPSNKVTEKGKYVELRCDPISGHTALYWYRQSLGQGPEFLIYFQGTGAADDSGLPNDRFFAVRPEGSVSTLKIQRTERGDSAVYLCASSLGIAGTGELFFGEGSRLTVL.

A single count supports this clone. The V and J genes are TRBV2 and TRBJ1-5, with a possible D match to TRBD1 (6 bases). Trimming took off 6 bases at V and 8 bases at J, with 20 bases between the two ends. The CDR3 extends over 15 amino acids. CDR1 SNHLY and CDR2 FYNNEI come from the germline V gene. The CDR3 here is CASRSSVEGGEPQHF. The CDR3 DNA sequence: TGTGCCAGCAGATCCTCGGTTGAGGGGGGCGAGCCCCAGCATTTT. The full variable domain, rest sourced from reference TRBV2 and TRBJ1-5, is EPEVTQTPSHQVTQMGQEVILRCVPISNHLYFYWYRQILGQKVEFLVSFYNNEISEKSEIFDDQFSVERPDGSNFTLKIRSTKLEDSAMYFCASRSSVEGGEPQHFGDGTRLSIL.

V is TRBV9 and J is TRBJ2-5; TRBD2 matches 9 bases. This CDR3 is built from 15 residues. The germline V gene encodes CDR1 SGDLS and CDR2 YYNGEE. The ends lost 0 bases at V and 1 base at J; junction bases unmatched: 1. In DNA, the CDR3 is TGTGCCAGCAGCGTAGAGCGGGGGGTCCAAGAGACCCAGTACTTC. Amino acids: CASSVERGVQETQYF.

CDR3 protein: CASSPSPDRGQRTEAFF. The CDR3 DNA sequence: TGCGCCAGCAGCCCCTCGCCGGACAGGGGGCAAAGGACTGAAGCTTTCTTT. The chain uses TRBV10-2 and TRBJ1-1; 11 positions match TRBD1. Germline CDR1 WSHSY, CDR2 SAAADI. The CDR3 length is 17 residues. Trimming removed 6 bases from V and 5 bases from J; junction bases left unmatched: 14.

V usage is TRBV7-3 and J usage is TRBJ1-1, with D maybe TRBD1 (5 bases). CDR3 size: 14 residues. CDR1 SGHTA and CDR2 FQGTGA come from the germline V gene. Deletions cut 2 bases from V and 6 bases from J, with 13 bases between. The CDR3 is CASSLGTDGAEAFF. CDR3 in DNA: TGTGCCAGCAGCTTAGGGACCGATGGGGCTGAAGCTTTCTTT.

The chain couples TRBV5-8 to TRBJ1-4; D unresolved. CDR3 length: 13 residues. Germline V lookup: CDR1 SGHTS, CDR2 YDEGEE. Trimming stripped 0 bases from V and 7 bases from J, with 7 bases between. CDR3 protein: CASSLARGEKLFF. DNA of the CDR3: TGTGCCAGCAGCTTGGCACGGGGTGAAAAACTGTTTTTT.

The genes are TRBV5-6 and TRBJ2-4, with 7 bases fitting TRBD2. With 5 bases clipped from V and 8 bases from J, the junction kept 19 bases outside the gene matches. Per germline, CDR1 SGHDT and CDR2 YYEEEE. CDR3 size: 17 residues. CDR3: CASRLTAGHRGEDIQYF. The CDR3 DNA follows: TGTGCCAGCAGGCTGACTGCCGGACACCGGGGGGAGGACATTCAGTACTTC.

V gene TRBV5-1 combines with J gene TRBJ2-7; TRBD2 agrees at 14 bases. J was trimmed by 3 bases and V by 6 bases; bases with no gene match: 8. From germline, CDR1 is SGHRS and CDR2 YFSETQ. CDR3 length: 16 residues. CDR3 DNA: TGCGCCAGCACCGGGACTAGCGGGGGCCGGGACTACGAGCAGTACTTC. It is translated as CASTGTSGGRDYEQYF.

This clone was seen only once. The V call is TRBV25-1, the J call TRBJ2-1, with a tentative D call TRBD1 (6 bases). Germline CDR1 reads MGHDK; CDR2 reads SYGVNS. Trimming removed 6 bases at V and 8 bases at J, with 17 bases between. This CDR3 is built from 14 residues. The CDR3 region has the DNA TGTGCCAGCAGATTACTAGGGGGTGGGGATGAGCAGTTCTTC. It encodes CASRLLGGGDEQFF.

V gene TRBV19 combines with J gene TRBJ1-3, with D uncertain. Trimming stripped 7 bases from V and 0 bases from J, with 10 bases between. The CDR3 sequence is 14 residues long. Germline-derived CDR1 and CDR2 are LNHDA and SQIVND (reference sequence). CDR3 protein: CASNKGPSGNTIYF. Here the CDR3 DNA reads TGTGCCAGTAATAAGGGCCCCTCTGGAAACACCATATATTTT.

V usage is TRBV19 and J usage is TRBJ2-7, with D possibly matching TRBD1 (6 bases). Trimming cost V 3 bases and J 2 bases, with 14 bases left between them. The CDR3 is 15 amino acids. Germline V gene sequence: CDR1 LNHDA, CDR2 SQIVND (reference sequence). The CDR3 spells CASSMYGTPTYEQYF. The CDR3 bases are TGTGCCAGTAGTATGTACGGGACACCTACCTACGAGCAGTACTTC. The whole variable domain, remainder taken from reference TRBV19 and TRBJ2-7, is DGGITQSPKYLFRKEGQNVTLSCEQNLNHDAMYWYRQDPGQGLRLIYYSQIVNDFQKGDIAEGYSVSREKKESFPLTVTSAQKNPTAFYLCASSMYGTPTYEQYFGPGTRLTVT.

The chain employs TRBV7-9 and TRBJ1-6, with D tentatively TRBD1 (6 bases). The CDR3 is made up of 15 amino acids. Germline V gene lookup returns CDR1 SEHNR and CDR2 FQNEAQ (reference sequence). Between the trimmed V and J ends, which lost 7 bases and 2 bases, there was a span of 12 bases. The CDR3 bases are TGTGCCAGCATTGGGGCAGGGGCCTATAATTCACCCCTCCACTTT. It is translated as CASIGAGAYNSPLHF.

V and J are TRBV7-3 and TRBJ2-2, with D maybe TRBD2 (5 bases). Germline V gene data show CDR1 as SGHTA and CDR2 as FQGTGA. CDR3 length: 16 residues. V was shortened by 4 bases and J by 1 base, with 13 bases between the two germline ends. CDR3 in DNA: TGTGCCAGCAGCTCCCCGGGGTCGGGGAACACCGGGGAGCTGTTTTTT. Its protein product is CASSSPGSGNTGELFF.

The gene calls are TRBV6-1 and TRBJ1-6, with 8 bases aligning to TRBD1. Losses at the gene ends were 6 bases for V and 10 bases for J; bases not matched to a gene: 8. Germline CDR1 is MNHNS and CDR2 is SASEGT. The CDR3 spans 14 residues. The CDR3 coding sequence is TGTGCCAGCAGAACCACAGGGGGGGAATCACCCCTCCACTTT. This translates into CASRTTGGESPLHF.